These T cell receptor beta chains were read from a single sample in a study of lymphopenia after photon versus proton radiotherapy. The data were produced by immunoSEQ multiplex PCR, yet TCRdb's version contains in-frame clones alone and is incomplete. The sample has over 50,000 clones; 75% to 90% are singletons. This material consisted of peripheral blood, taken from a patient treated with photon-based radiotherapy. Receptors originate from a man between 35 and 55 years old with gastric cancer. Each CDR3 is given with its conserved first and last residue. A D gene is named only where the DNA matches it firmly. Not every row has a clone size; where given, it reads once, few, many or a size class.

j_gene: TRBJ2-7; d_gene: NA; v_gene: TRBV7-9; abundance: NA; CDR3nt: TGTGCCAGCAGCTTCGGCAGGGCCTACGAGCAGTACTTC; CDR3aa: CASSFGRAYEQYF
j_gene: TRBJ2-7; d_gene: TRBD1; v_gene: TRBV19; abundance: once; CDR3nt: TGTGCCAGTAGTTTACCGACAGGGGGCTCGGGCGAGCAGTACTTC; CDR3aa: CASSLPTGGSGEQYF
j_gene: TRBJ1-4; d_gene: NA; v_gene: TRBV5-1; abundance: few; CDR3nt: TGCGCCAGCAGCTTGGTGGGCACCAATGAAAAACTGTTTTTT; CDR3aa: CASSLVGTNEKLFF
j_gene: TRBJ1-3; d_gene: NA; v_gene: TRBV5-4; abundance: NA; CDR3nt: TGTGCCAGCAAAGACACCTCTGGAAACACCATATATTTT; CDR3aa: CASKDTSGNTIYF
j_gene: TRBJ2-3; d_gene: TRBD2; v_gene: TRBV6-6; abundance: NA; CDR3nt: TGTGCCAGCAGTTACGGTAGCGGGGATACAGATACGCAGTATTTT; CDR3aa: CASSYGSGDTDTQYF
j_gene: TRBJ1-5; d_gene: NA; v_gene: TRBV4-2; abundance: once; CDR3nt: TGTGCCAGCAGCCAAGCCGGACACAATCAGCCCCAGCATTTT; CDR3aa: CASSQAGHNQPQHF
j_gene: TRBJ2-7; d_gene: NA; v_gene: TRBV11-3; abundance: NA; CDR3nt: TGTGCCAGCAGCCCGGGGCCCCACTCACCCTACGAGCAGTACTTC; CDR3aa: CASSPGPHSPYEQYF
j_gene: TRBJ1-3; d_gene: NA; v_gene: TRBV18; abundance: NA; CDR3nt: TGTGCCAGCTCACAAGGCGCACAGACTGGAAACACCATATATTTT; CDR3aa: CASSQGAQTGNTIYF
j_gene: TRBJ1-5; d_gene: NA; v_gene: TRBV30; abundance: once; CDR3nt: TGTGCCTGGAGTGACCGGGGGGGTCAGCCCCAGCATTTT; CDR3aa: CAWSDRGGQPQHF
j_gene: TRBJ1-3; d_gene: NA; v_gene: TRBV11-2; abundance: NA; CDR3nt: TGTGCCAGCAGCCGTGGGGGCCGCTCTGGAAACACCATATATTTT; CDR3aa: CASSRGGRSGNTIYF
j_gene: TRBJ2-1; d_gene: NA; v_gene: TRBV9; abundance: once; CDR3nt: TGTGCCAGCAGCCGTCTAACGGGCAATGAGCAGTTCTTC; CDR3aa: CASSRLTGNEQFF
j_gene: TRBJ2-2; d_gene: TRBD2; v_gene: TRBV7-2; abundance: NA; CDR3nt: TGTGCCAGCAGCCGAGAGGGCGGGGGGCGGACCACCGGGGAGCTGTTTTTT; CDR3aa: CASSREGGGRTTGELFF
j_gene: TRBJ1-1; d_gene: TRBD1; v_gene: TRBV6-1; abundance: NA; CDR3nt: TGTGCCAGCAGGGGCAGGGGGCCGAGCGGCACTGAAGCTTTCTTT; CDR3aa: CASRGRGPSGTEAFF
j_gene: TRBJ1-1; d_gene: NA; v_gene: TRBV11-1; abundance: NA; CDR3nt: TGTGCCAGCAGATTGACCGGGACACAGAACACTGAAGCTTTCTTT; CDR3aa: CASRLTGTQNTEAFF
j_gene: TRBJ2-7; d_gene: NA; v_gene: TRBV11-2; abundance: NA; CDR3nt: TGTGCCAGCAGCTTAAAGGCTCGAGAGGGCGAGCAGTACTTC; CDR3aa: CASSLKAREGEQYF
j_gene: TRBJ2-2; d_gene: NA; v_gene: TRBV6-4; abundance: NA; CDR3nt: TGTGCCAGCAGTGAGGGGAACACCGGGGAGCTGTTTTTT; CDR3aa: CASSEGNTGELFF
j_gene: TRBJ1-1; d_gene: NA; v_gene: TRBV7-2; abundance: NA; CDR3nt: TGTGCCAGCAGCTTAGTAGTAATTAAGGGGGGCGCGAACACTGAAGCTTTCTTT; CDR3aa: CASSLVVIKGGANTEAFF
j_gene: TRBJ2-5; d_gene: TRBD2; v_gene: TRBV30; abundance: once; CDR3nt: TGTGCCTGGAGTGGAAAGCGGGGGGCTCTGGGGGCCCAGTACTTC; CDR3aa: CAWSGKRGALGAQYF
j_gene: TRBJ1-1; d_gene: NA; v_gene: TRBV6-1; abundance: NA; CDR3nt: TGTGCCAGCAGTGATGGGGCAGGGAGAGGAACTGAAGCTTTCTTT; CDR3aa: CASSDGAGRGTEAFF
j_gene: TRBJ1-5; d_gene: TRBD1; v_gene: TRBV19; abundance: NA; CDR3nt: TGTGCCAGTACAAGACCAGGGGGCGGGGGACAGCCCCAGCATTTT; CDR3aa: CASTRPGGGGQPQHF
j_gene: TRBJ2-7; d_gene: NA; v_gene: TRBV5-4; abundance: NA; CDR3nt: TGTGCCAGCAGCTTGACGGGACGGACAAGCGAGCAGTACTTC; CDR3aa: CASSLTGRTSEQYF
j_gene: TRBJ2-5; d_gene: NA; v_gene: TRBV13; abundance: NA; CDR3nt: TGTGCCAGCAGGGCCCAAGAGACCCAGTACTTC; CDR3aa: CASRAQETQYF
j_gene: TRBJ1-6; d_gene: TRBD1; v_gene: TRBV19; abundance: NA; CDR3nt: TGTGCCAGTAGTATGGGCCAGGGGGCGAGTAATTCACCCCTCCACTTT; CDR3aa: CASSMGQGASNSPLHF
j_gene: TRBJ1-1; d_gene: NA; v_gene: TRBV7-6; abundance: NA; CDR3nt: TGTGCCAGCAGCTTAGGGCAGGGGATAAGCACTGAAGCTTTCTTT; CDR3aa: CASSLGQGISTEAFF
j_gene: TRBJ2-5; d_gene: TRBD2; v_gene: TRBV5-1; abundance: once; CDR3nt: TGCGCCAGCAGCTTGGGCTGGACTAGCGGGGGCCAAGAGACCCAGTACTTC; CDR3aa: CASSLGWTSGGQETQYF
j_gene: TRBJ1-2; d_gene: NA; v_gene: TRBV6-4; abundance: NA; CDR3nt: TGTGCCAGCAGCCTGGAGGTGCGTTCCAGTGACTATGGCTACACCTTC; CDR3aa: CASSLEVRSSDYGYTF
j_gene: TRBJ2-3; d_gene: NA; v_gene: TRBV5-4; abundance: NA; CDR3nt: TGTGCCAGCAGCTTGGAGCGGAGCACAGATACGCAGTATTTT; CDR3aa: CASSLERSTDTQYF
j_gene: TRBJ2-5; d_gene: NA; v_gene: TRBV29-1; abundance: once; CDR3nt: TGCAGCGTTGAAAGGCAGGGTGGAGAGACCCAGTACTTC; CDR3aa: CSVERQGGETQYF
j_gene: TRBJ2-7; d_gene: TRBD2; v_gene: TRBV5-1; abundance: NA; CDR3nt: TGCGCCAGCGGAACGGGACTAGCGGACTACGAGCAGTACTTC; CDR3aa: CASGTGLADYEQYF
j_gene: TRBJ2-1; d_gene: TRBD1; v_gene: TRBV11-2; abundance: NA; CDR3nt: TGTGCCAGCAGCTTAAACAGGGGTGTCTACAATGAGCAGTTCTTC; CDR3aa: CASSLNRGVYNEQFF
j_gene: TRBJ2-1; d_gene: TRBD2; v_gene: TRBV7-9; abundance: NA; CDR3nt: TGTGCCAGCAGCCCTAGCGGGGGCGCGCAGTTTTCCTACAATGAGCAGTTCTTC; CDR3aa: CASSPSGGAQFSYNEQFF
j_gene: TRBJ1-2; d_gene: NA; v_gene: TRBV19; abundance: once; CDR3nt: TGTGCCAGTAGTCCACAGGGAGGAGCTAACTATGGCTACACCTTC; CDR3aa: CASSPQGGANYGYTF
j_gene: TRBJ1-4; d_gene: NA; v_gene: TRBV15; abundance: once; CDR3nt: TGTGCCACCAGCAGAGATGGCACTTTCAATGAAAAACTGTTTTTT; CDR3aa: CATSRDGTFNEKLFF
j_gene: TRBJ1-3; d_gene: TRBD1; v_gene: TRBV6-5; abundance: NA; CDR3nt: TGTGCCAGCAGTTACTCGTCAGGGGGAGCTGGAAACACCATATATTTT; CDR3aa: CASSYSSGGAGNTIYF
j_gene: TRBJ1-5; d_gene: NA; v_gene: TRBV30; abundance: NA; CDR3nt: TGTGCCTGGAGTGTAAGGATGGGGGGACAAAACAATCAGCCCCAGCATTTT; CDR3aa: CAWSVRMGGQNNQPQHF
j_gene: TRBJ1-1; d_gene: TRBD1; v_gene: TRBV5-5; abundance: NA; CDR3nt: TGTGCCAGCAGCCGCACCCCTCAGGGGGCCATCGTATCCACTGAAGCTTTCTTT; CDR3aa: CASSRTPQGAIVSTEAFF
j_gene: TRBJ1-2; d_gene: NA; v_gene: TRBV11-3; abundance: NA; CDR3nt: TGTGCCAGCAGCTCCCGAGGGACCCAAGGGTACTATGGCTACACCTTC; CDR3aa: CASSSRGTQGYYGYTF
j_gene: TRBJ1-3; d_gene: NA; v_gene: TRBV9; abundance: once; CDR3nt: TGTGCCAGCAGCGTAGCACCGAGCTCTGGAAACACCATATATTTT; CDR3aa: CASSVAPSSGNTIYF
j_gene: TRBJ1-2; d_gene: TRBD1; v_gene: TRBV11-2; abundance: NA; CDR3nt: TGTGCCAGCAGCTCGTCGTACAGGGGGAACGGAGGCTACACCTTC; CDR3aa: CASSSSYRGNGGYTF
j_gene: TRBJ1-4; d_gene: NA; v_gene: TRBV19; abundance: NA; CDR3nt: TGTGCCAGTAGTCGACAGGATAATGAAAAACTGTTTTTT; CDR3aa: CASSRQDNEKLFF